This note documents a single T cell receptor beta chain sequence. Its specificity is unknown. These data belong to a study of Ad26.COV2.S vaccination and SARS-CoV-2 variants. Whole-study results and caveats: Vaccine and placebo groups showed comparable non-spike TCR breadth. Those who received the vaccine showed greater spike-specific TCR breadth than those given placebo. Estimates derived from TCR breadth and depth analyses may have underestimated total T cell responses. Substantial breadth in spike-specific CD8+ and CD4+ T cell responses was reportedly seen after vaccination.

Method: immunoSEQ multiplex PCR; TCRdb's copy keeps in-frame clones and lacks some. The table lists approximately 340,000 clones, about 92% of them singletons. Germline CDR1 SNHLY, CDR2 FYNNEI. This CDR3 spans 16 amino acids. The V and J ends lost 5 bases and 7 bases, in that order; junction bases with no gene match: 15. The rearrangement joins TRBV2 to TRBJ2-7, with 9 bases that match TRBD2. The source is a human donor who had recovered from COVID-19. The input for sequencing was peripheral blood, taken after recovery from COVID-19. Here the CDR3 reads CASSRGGARVYEEQYF. The CDR3 DNA sequence: TGTGCCAGCAGTCGCGGGGGGGCGCGGGTTTACGAAGAGCAGTACTTC.